This T cell receptor beta chain was profiled in a study of T-cell memory formation after mild COVID-19 (dated by TCRdb to the early 2020s). Notes on the research overall: TCR sequence clusters from the two donors were found to be largely donor specific. Two young, previously healthy adult volunteers made up the cohort, one male and one female. In a couple of donors, T-cell clones that expanded and contracted after mild COVID-19 were tracked by sequencing TCRalpha and TCRbeta repertoires over time.

Sequencing instrument: Illumina NovaSeq 6000. TCRalpha and TCRbeta cDNA libraries were built by 5'RACE with constant-segment primers, adding sample barcodes and unique molecular identifiers. RNA was extracted from every sample with Trizol reagent. The libraries were amplified in two PCR steps, and the second step added a second sample barcode and Illumina TruSeq adapters. The libraries were sequenced on an Illumina NovaSeq using 2 x 150 bp paired-end reads. Per the source publication's procedure: The reads were demultiplexed and collapsed into UMI-guided consensus sequences using migec v1.2.7. Using mixcr v2.1.11, the UMI consensuses were aligned to TRA and TRB V and J templates and assembled into clonotypes. Expanded or contracted clonotypes were those called significant by both edgeR and NoisET, with noise models trained on biological replicates. For edgeR calls, a false discovery rate-adjusted p below 0.01 and a log2 fold-change threshold of 1 were applied. PCA with hierarchical clustering of max-normalized trajectories of the 1000 most abundant clonotypes was used as exploratory dynamics analysis. Separately sequenced CD4+ and CD8+ repertoires were used to assign the CD4 or CD8 phenotype of responding clones. TCRdb reprocessing: public reads trimmed at Q25 with fastp, clones called with MiXCR, in-frame beta chains kept. Entries are consolidated by CDR3 protein sequence, retaining the most common genes and DNA. The V and J calls and clone size come from TCRdb's table, not from the authors' own analysis. Within this sample are hundreds of thousands of distinct CDR3 sequences, with over 20% of them counted one time only. About an eighth of the sample comes from the top ten.

V is clipped by 2 bases and J by 8 bases, and the sequence between their germline boundaries is 29 bases long. The CDR3 contains 19 residues, cysteine and phenylalanine counted. Only CDR3 DNA remains: 57 bases, in frame from the first base. From a lookup of the germline V gene, CDR1 and CDR2 are SGHRS and YFSETQ. Points the paper makes about the study in general: The study covered only a couple of mild cases, and larger cohorts including severe cases with pre-infection samples were considered necessary. Contracting CD4+ clones turned up mainly in the CM and EM memory subsets, whereas EMRA was where CD8+ clones were enriched. The second-wave clones that peaked on day 37 were not confirmed to be SARS-CoV-2 specific. Some responding clones were detected in pre-infection memory, which suggested that pre-existing cross-reactive memory T cells had joined the SARS-CoV-2 response. Balanced CD4/CD8 phenotypes were observed for clones contracting from day 15 to 85, whereas a bias towards CD4+ was observed for a second wave of clones expanding from day 15 to 37.

Ficoll-Paque density gradient centrifugation was used to isolate PBMCs. This clonotype has a handful of counts. What this receptor recognizes is not known. No much larger clonotype is one base removed from it; base qualities were not supplied. Sequencing was performed on PBMCs or a T cell subset sorted from them (not recorded which). The sequence derives from an adult woman who had mild COVID-19 (a few samples of this study predate the infection). The sample titles of this study are shuffled in the database, so cell type and time point are left out; the donor was told from shared clones. The rearrangement combines TRBV5-1 with TRBJ2-1; the D gene assignment is ambiguous. The CDR3 protein sequence reads: CASSFFFSVDGTSLDEQFF. The nucleotide sequence reads TGCGCCAGCAGCTTCTTCTTTTCTGTGGACGGAACGTCCCTCGATGAGCAGTTCTTC.